This paragraph reports one T cell receptor beta chain. Its specificity is unknown. A second PCR, run for about 6 to 11 cycles, used a sample-barcoded 5' primer plus a J-beta primer mix. Each cDNA was tagged by a template-switch adaptor containing 12 random nucleotides. MiXCR was run by TCRdb on the 5' RACE reads, yielding one entry per CDR3 protein. The repertoire includes 1.5 million to 2 million distinct CDR3 sequences, roughly 30% of them detected once, and roughly 8% sits in the top ten. These data belong to a study of blood T cells in healthy people across ages. Findings of the study overall: While age rose, TCR beta diversity per million T cells dropped in a roughly linear way. Naive T cell percentage showed a strong correlation with TCR beta diversity. Estimates based on one million T cells were treated as lower bounds.

CDR1 MNHNS and CDR2 SASEGT come from the germline V gene. This CDR3 contains 9 residues. Trimming cost V 1 base and J 17 bases, with 3 bases left between them. The TCR sequence derives from a woman aged 25 to 39 in good health. Sample: blood. J is TRBJ1-6 and V is TRBV6-1; D is uncertain. CDR3 amino acids: CASSEGIHF. The DNA of the CDR3 is TGTGCCAGCAGTGAAGGGATCCACTTT.